This TCR beta chain derives from a study of molecular identifiers for immune sequencing clone quantification. Study-level points and caveats: Among roughly 910,000 naive cells, spiked Jurkat TCR RNA from a single cell was reportedly detectable.

One entry per CDR3 protein, called by TCRdb with MiXCR from the PCR reads. This sample has 10,000 or so distinct CDR3 sequences, with approximately 20% found just once. The V gene's germline CDR1 is LGHNA and CDR2 YSLEER. V was clipped by 1 base and J by 7 bases, with 14 bases between them. The CDR3 has 15 residues. This clonotype is medium-sized (0.01 to 0.1%). Antigen unknown. Sequences were obtained from naive CD8+ T cells from blood, with Jurkat cell RNA spiked in. The sample's subset: FACS-sorted CD8+CD4-CCR7+CD45RA+ naive T cells. The chain links TRBV4-3 to TRBJ2-1; D may be TRBD1 (5 bases). This TCR was recovered from a human donor in good health. Some libraries in this study had Jurkat cell RNA spiked in. The CDR3 nucleotides read TGCGCCAGCAGCCAAGGTCAGGGCCTGGGTAATGAGCAGTTCTTC. Amino acids: CASSQGQGLGNEQFF.